Listed here are 10 T cell receptor beta chains from one sample, sequenced in a study of OX40 agonist ivuxolimab in advanced cancers. Clones were sequenced by immunoSEQ multiplex PCR, and TCRdb holds only the in-frame ones, with some missing. There are approximately 80,000 clones in the sample; roughly 90% occur only once, and over 0.15% lies in the top ten. Sequencing used CD4+ or CD8+ T cells sorted from blood, obtained in a trial of the OX40 agonist ivuxolimab. These receptors were obtained from an adult with an advanced solid tumor such as melanoma, head and neck, liver or kidney cancer.

The chain has TRBV11-2 and TRBJ1-6, with 9 bases identical to TRBD1. Germline CDR1 SGHAT, CDR2 FQNNGV. V was pared by 5 bases and J by 7 bases, with 6 bases of the junction left unmatched. The CDR3 is made up of 15 amino acids. The CDR3 DNA reads TGTGCCAGCAGCCTCTGGACAGGGGCGAATTCACCCCTCCACTTT. Its protein is CASSLWTGANSPLHF.

This clone came up a few times. The gene calls are TRBV10-1 and TRBJ1-5; D call uncertain. Germline CDR1 is WNHNN and CDR2 is SYGVQD (reference sequence). The CDR3 covers 12 residues. Trimming cost V 2 bases and J 7 bases, with 6 bases left between them. CDR3 nucleotide sequence: TGCGCCAGCAGTGAGACCGGCCAGCCCCAGCATTTT. Translated, it gives CASSETGQPQHF.

CDR3 sequence reads: CASSQAGQNSYEQYF. The CDR3, as DNA: TGCGCCAGCAGCCAAGCGGGACAGAACTCCTACGAGCAGTACTTC. The genes are TRBV4-1 and TRBJ2-7; TRBD1 aligns across 7 bases. With V trimmed by 1 base and J by 0 bases, 3 bases remained unmatched. The CDR3 contains 15 residues. Germline-derived CDR1 and CDR2 are MGHRA and YSYEKL.

The chain combines TRBV15 with TRBJ1-1; D unclear. The CDR3 contains 14 residues. The germline CDR1 and CDR2 sequences are LNHNV and YYDKDF (reference sequence). The V end lost 1 base, the J end lost 6 bases, and 12 bases lay between the germline ends. The CDR3 region has the DNA TGTGCCACCAGCAGAGCAAGTAGTTCCCCTGAAGCTTTCTTT. Protein sequence: CATSRASSSPEAFF.

A remark on this clone: Germline and junction disagree at one end, which may indicate a read error. The same CDR3 is also encoded by other DNA sequences in this sample. V is TRBV2 and J is TRBJ1-4; 10 bases map to TRBD1. Germline V gene data show CDR1 as SNHLY and CDR2 as FYNNEI. The CDR3 covers 12 residues. This CDR3 is CASSVLGTGVVF. CDR3 bases: TGTGCCAGCAGCGTCTTGGGGACAGGGGTTGTTTTT.

The chain uses TRBV28 and TRBJ1-1; no definite D call. Trimming stripped 3 bases from V and 1 base from J, with 9 bases between. Germline V gene data show CDR1 as MDHEN and CDR2 as SYDVKM. CDR3 length: 14 residues. The CDR3: CASSLGRKNTEAFF. CDR3 in DNA: TGTGCCAGCAGTTTGGGCAGGAAGAACACTGAAGCTTTCTTT.

J is TRBJ2-7 and V is TRBV15; 10 bases are shared with TRBD1. Germline loops: CDR1 LNHNV, CDR2 YYDKDF (reference sequence). V shed 0 bases and J 7 bases; nucleotides not matched to a gene: 6. This CDR3 has 15 residues. CDR3 in amino acids: CATSRDKGQGREQYF. The CDR3 DNA reads as TGTGCCACCAGCAGAGATAAGGGACAGGGGAGGGAGCAGTACTTC. The full variable domain, its missing parts supplied by reference TRBV15 and TRBJ2-7, is DAMVIQNPRYQVTQFGKPVTLSCSQTLNHNVMYWYQQKSSQAPKLLFHYYDKDFNNEADTPDNFQSRRPNTSFCFLDIRSPGLGDTAMYLCATSRDKGQGREQYFGPGTRLTVT.

The chain carries TRBV5-1 and TRBJ2-3, with a tentative D call TRBD2 (6 bases). The CDR3 length is 15 residues. From germline, CDR1 is SGHRS and CDR2 YFSETQ. The V and J ends lost 0 bases and 0 bases respectively, with 8 bases between them. The CDR3 sequence is CASSLAGTSTDTQYF. The CDR3 DNA is TGCGCCAGCAGCTTGGCCGGGACTAGCACAGATACGCAGTATTTT.

In DNA form, the CDR3 reads TGTGCCAGCAGCTTAGCGACCGTGACTTTGACCTACGAGCAGTACTTC. Its translation is CASSLATVTLTYEQYF. The chain uses TRBV7-8 and TRBJ2-7; D ambiguous. Trimming shortened V by 0 bases and J by 2 bases, and 14 bases separated the two germline ends. The CDR3 consists of 16 residues. Germline V gives CDR1 SGHVS, CDR2 FQNEAQ.

The rearrangement joins TRBV4-1 to TRBJ2-1; 11 bases agree with TRBD2. The V gene end was trimmed by 5 bases and the J gene end by 4 bases; junction bases not matched to a gene: 7. The length of the CDR3 is 16 residues. Germline CDR1 MGHRA, CDR2 YSYEKL. The CDR3 reads CASSLLAGGPYNEQFF. The CDR3 DNA sequence: TGCGCCAGCAGCTTATTAGCGGGAGGGCCGTACAATGAGCAGTTCTTC.